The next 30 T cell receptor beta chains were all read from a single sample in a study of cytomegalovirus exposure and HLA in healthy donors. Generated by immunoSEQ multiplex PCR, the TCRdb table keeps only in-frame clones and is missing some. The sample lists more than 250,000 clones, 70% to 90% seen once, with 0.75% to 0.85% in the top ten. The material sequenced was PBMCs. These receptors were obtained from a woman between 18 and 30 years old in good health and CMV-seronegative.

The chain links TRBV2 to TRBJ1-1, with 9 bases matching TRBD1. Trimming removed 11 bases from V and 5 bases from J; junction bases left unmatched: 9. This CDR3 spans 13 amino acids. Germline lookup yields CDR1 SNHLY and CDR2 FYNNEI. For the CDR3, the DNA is TGTGCCGGACGGGGACAGGGAAGAACTGAAGCTTTCTTT. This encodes CAGRGQGRTEAFF.

The DNA for the CDR3 is TGTGCCAGCAGCTTGCCGGACAGGAGGCCTAACTATGGCTACACCTTC. Its translation: CASSLPDRRPNYGYTF. The V and J genes are TRBV5-4 and TRBJ1-2, with 7 bases that match TRBD1. CDR1 is SGHNT and CDR2 is YYREEE in the germline V gene (reference sequence). The CDR3 consists of 16 residues. With 1 base clipped from V and 0 bases from J, the junction kept 6 bases outside the gene matches. The complete variable domain, with remaining parts taken from reference TRBV5-4 and TRBJ1-2, reads ETGVTQSPTHLIKTRGQQVTLRCSSQSGHNTVSWYQQALGQGPQFIFQYYREEENGRGNFPPRFSGLQFPNYSSELNVNALELDDSALYLCASSLPDRRPNYGYTFGSGTRLTVV.

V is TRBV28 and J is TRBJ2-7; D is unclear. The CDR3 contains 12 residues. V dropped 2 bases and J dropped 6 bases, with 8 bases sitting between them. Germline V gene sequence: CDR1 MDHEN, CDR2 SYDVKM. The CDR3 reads CASSLPNIEQYF. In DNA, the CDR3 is TGTGCCAGCAGTTTACCGAACATCGAGCAGTACTTC.

This CDR3 is CASSFGSGYNEQFF. The DNA for the CDR3 is TGTGCCAGCAGCTTCGGTAGCGGATACAATGAGCAGTTCTTC. This chain connects TRBV7-6 to TRBJ2-1; D possibly corresponds to TRBD2 (6 bases). Germline V gene data show CDR1 as SGHVS and CDR2 as FNYEAQ. The CDR3 is 14 amino acids. Between the trimmed V and J ends, which lost 3 bases and 4 bases, there was a span of 10 bases.

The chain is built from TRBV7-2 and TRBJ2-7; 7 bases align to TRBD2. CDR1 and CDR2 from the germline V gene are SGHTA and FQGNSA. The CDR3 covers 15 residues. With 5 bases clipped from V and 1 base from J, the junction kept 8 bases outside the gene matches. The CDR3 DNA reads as TGTGCCAGCAGCAGAGCCCCTAGCGGATCCTACGAGCAGTACTTC. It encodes CASSRAPSGSYEQYF.

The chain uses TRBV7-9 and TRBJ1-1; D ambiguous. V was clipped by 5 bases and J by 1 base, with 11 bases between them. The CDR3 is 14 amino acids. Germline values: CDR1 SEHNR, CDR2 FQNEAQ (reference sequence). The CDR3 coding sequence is TGTGCCAGCAGCCCCCCCCCGGGGAACACTGAAGCTTTCTTT. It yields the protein CASSPPPGNTEAFF.

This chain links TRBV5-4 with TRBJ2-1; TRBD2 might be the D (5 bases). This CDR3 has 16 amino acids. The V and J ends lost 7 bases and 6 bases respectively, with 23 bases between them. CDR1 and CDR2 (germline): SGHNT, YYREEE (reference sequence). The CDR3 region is CASGSVRAGESNEQFF. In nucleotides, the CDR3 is TGTGCCAGCGGGTCCGTGAGGGCTGGGGAAAGCAATGAGCAGTTCTTC.

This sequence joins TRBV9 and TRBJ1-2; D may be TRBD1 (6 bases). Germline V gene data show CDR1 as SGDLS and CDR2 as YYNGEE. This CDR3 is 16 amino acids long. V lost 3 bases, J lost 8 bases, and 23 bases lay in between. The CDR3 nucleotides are TGTGCCAGCAGCGGAGGCCCGGGGGGCTACCCACAGGGCTACACCTTC. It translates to CASSGGPGGYPQGYTF. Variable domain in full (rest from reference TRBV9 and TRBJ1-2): DSGVTQTPKHLITATGQRVTLRCSPRSGDLSVYWYQQSLDQGLQFLIQYYNGEERAKGNILERFSAQQFPDLHSELNLSSLELGDSALYFCASSGGPGGYPQGYTFGSGTRLTVV.

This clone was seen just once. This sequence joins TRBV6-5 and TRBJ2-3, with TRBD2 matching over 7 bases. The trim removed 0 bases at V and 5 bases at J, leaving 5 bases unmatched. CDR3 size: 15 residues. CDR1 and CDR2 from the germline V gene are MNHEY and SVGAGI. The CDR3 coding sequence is TGTGCCAGCAGTTACTCCGGGGGAGGGAAAGATACGCAGTATTTT. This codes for CASSYSGGGKDTQYF.

CDR3 DNA: TGTGCCAGCAGCTTAGAACCTAATGGGGGGTCCTACAATGAGCAGTTCTTC. Translation gives CASSLEPNGGSYNEQFF. The chain is built from TRBV11-1 and TRBJ2-1; D perhaps matches TRBD2 (6 bases). V was clipped by 1 base and J by 1 base, with 14 bases between them. CDR1 and CDR2 (germline): SGHAT, FQDESV (reference sequence). This CDR3 contains 17 residues.

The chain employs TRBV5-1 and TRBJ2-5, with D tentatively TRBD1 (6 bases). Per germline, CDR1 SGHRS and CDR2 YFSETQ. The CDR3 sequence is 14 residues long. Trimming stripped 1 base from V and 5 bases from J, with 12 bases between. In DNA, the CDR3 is TGCGCCAGCAGCTTGACTCCAGGGGCTGAGACCCAGTACTTC. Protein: CASSLTPGAETQYF.

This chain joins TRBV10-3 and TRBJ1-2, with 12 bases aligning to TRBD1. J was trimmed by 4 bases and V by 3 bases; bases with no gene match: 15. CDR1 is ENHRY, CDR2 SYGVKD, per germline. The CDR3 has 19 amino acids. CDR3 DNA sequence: TGTGCCATCAGTGAAGGTCCTGGCCGGGACAGGGGGCAAGGCTATGGCTACACCTTC. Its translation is CAISEGPGRDRGQGYGYTF.

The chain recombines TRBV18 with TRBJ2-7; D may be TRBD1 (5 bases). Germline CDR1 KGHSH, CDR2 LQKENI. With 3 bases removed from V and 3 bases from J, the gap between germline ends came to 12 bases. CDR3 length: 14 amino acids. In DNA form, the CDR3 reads TGTGCCAGCTCACCGCAGACAGAATACTACGAGCAGTACTTC. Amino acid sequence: CASSPQTEYYEQYF.

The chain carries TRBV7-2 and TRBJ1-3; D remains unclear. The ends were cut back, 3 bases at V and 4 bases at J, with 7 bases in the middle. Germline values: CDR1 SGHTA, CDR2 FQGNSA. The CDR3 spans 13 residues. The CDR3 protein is CASSLGTGNTIYF. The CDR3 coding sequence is TGTGCCAGCAGCTTGGGCACGGGAAACACCATATATTTT.

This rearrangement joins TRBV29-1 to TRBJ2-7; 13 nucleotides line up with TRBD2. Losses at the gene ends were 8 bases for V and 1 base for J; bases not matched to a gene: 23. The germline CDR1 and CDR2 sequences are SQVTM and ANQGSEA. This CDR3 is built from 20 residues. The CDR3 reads CSLSDSTSGTSGIPSYEQYF. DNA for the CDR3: TGCAGCTTATCAGACTCTACCTCCGGGACTAGCGGGATACCATCCTACGAGCAGTACTTC.

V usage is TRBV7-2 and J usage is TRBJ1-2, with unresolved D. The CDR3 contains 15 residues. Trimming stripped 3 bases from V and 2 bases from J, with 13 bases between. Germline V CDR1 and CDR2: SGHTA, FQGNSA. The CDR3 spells CASSLTRVANYGYTF. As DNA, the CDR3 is TGTGCCAGCAGCTTGACCCGGGTAGCCAACTATGGCTACACCTTC.

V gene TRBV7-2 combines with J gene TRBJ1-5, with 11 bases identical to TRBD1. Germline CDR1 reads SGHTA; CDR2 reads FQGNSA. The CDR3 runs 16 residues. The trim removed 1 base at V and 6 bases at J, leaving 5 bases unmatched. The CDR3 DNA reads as TGTGCCAGCAGCTTAGAAGGGACAGGGGGTGGTCAGCCCCAGCATTTT. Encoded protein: CASSLEGTGGGQPQHF.

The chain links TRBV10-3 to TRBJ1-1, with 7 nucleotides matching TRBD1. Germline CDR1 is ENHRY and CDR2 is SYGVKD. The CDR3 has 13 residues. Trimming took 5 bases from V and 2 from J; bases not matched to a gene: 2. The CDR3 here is CAISQGGNTEAFF. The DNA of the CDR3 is TGTGCCATCAGTCAGGGGGGAAACACTGAAGCTTTCTTT.

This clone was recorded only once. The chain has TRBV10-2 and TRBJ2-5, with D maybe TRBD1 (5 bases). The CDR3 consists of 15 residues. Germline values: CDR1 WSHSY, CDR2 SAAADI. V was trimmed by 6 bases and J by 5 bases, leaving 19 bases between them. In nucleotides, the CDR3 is TGCGCCAGCAGAAACCCGACTGGGTCAGGGGAGACCCAGTACTTC. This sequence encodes CASRNPTGSGETQYF.

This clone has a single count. The CDR3 nucleotides read TGCGCCAGCAGCCAACGCCGCTACTCCATAACGGGGGAGACCCAGTACTTC. It translates to CASSQRRYSITGETQYF. This sequence joins TRBV4-1 and TRBJ2-5; maybe TRBD2 (5 bases). Germline-derived CDR1 and CDR2 are MGHRA and YSYEKL. CDR3 size: 17 residues. With 2 bases removed from V and 5 bases from J, the gap between germline ends came to 21 bases.

This chain's CDR3 is CASSQRLAGDPYNEQFF. DNA of the CDR3: TGTGCCAGCTCACAACGACTAGCGGGGGATCCGTACAATGAGCAGTTCTTC. This sequence joins TRBV18 and TRBJ2-1; 12 positions match TRBD2. The CDR3 extends over 17 amino acids. J was trimmed by 4 bases and V by 4 bases; bases with no gene match: 8. CDR1 is KGHSH and CDR2 is LQKENI in the germline V gene. Complete variable domain (other parts from reference TRBV18 and TRBJ2-1): NAGVMQNPRHLVRRRGQEARLRCSPMKGHSHVYWYRQLPEEGLKFMVYLQKENIIDESGMPKERFSAEFPKEGPSILRIQQVVRGDSAAYFCASSQRLAGDPYNEQFFGPGTRLTVL.

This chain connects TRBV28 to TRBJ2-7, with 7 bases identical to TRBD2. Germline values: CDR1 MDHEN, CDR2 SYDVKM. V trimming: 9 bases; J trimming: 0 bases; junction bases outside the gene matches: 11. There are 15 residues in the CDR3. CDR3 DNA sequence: TGTGCCAGTGCCTCCTCGGGACTAAACTCCTACGAGCAGTACTTC. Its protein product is CASASSGLNSYEQYF. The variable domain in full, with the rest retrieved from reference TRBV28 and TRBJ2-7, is DVKVTQSSRYLVKRTGEKVFLECVQDMDHENMFWYRQDPGLGLRLIYFSYDVKMKEKGDIPEGYSVSREKKERFSLILESASTNQTSMYLCASASSGLNSYEQYFGPGTRLTVT.

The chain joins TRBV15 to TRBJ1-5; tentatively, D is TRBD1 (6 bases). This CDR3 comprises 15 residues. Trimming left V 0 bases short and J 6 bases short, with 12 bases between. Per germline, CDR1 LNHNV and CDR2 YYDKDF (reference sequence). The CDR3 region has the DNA TGTGCCACCAGCAGAGATAGGCAGGGGAGTCAGCCCCAGCATTTT. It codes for CATSRDRQGSQPQHF.

CDR3 nucleotide sequence: TGTGCCTGGAGTGGCCCTACGACAGGGGGCGCCGAGGACACTGAAGCTTTCTTT. Residues: CAWSGPTTGGAEDTEAFF. V gene TRBV30 combines with J gene TRBJ1-1; 10 nucleotides align to TRBD1. This CDR3 spans 18 amino acids. The germline V gene encodes CDR1 GTSNPN and CDR2 SVGIG (reference sequence). V shed 1 base and J 3 bases; nucleotides not matched to a gene: 14.

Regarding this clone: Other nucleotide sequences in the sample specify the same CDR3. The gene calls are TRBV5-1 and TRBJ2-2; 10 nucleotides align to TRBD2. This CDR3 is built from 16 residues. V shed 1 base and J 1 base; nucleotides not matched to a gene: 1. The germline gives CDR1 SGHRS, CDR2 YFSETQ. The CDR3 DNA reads TGCGCCAGCAGCTTGAGGACTAGCGGGAACACCGGGGAGCTGTTTTTT. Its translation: CASSLRTSGNTGELFF.

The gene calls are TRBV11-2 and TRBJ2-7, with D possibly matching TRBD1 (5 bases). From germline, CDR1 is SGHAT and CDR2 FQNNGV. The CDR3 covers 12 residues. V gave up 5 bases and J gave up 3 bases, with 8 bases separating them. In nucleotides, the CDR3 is TGTGCCAGCAGCCCAGGGAACTACGAGCAGTACTTC. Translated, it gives CASSPGNYEQYF.

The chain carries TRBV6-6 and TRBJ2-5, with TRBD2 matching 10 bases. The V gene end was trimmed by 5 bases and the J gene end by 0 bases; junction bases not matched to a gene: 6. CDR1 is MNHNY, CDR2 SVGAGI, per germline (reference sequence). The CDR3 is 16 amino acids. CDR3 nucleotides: TGTGCCAGCAGTCCACTAGCGGGACCATACCAAGAGACCCAGTACTTC. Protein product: CASSPLAGPYQETQYF.

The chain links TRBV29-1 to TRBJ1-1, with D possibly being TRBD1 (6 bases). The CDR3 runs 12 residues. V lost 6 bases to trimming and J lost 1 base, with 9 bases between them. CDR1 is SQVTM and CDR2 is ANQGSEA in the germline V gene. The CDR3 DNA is TGCAGCGTAGCGGACAGGAACACTGAAGCTTTCTTT. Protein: CSVADRNTEAFF.

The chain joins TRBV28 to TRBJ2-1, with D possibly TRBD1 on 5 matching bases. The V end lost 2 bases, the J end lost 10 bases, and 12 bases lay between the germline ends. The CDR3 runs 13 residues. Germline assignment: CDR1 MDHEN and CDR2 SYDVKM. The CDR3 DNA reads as TGTGCCAGCAGTTTAAAGGGGAAATTCGAGCAGTTCTTC. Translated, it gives CASSLKGKFEQFF.

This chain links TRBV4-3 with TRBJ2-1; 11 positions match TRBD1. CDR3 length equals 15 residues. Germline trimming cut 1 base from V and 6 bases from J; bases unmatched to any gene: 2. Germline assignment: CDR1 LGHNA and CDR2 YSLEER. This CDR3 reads CASSQVGQGVNEQFF. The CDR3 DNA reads TGCGCCAGCAGCCAAGTGGGACAGGGGGTCAATGAGCAGTTCTTC.